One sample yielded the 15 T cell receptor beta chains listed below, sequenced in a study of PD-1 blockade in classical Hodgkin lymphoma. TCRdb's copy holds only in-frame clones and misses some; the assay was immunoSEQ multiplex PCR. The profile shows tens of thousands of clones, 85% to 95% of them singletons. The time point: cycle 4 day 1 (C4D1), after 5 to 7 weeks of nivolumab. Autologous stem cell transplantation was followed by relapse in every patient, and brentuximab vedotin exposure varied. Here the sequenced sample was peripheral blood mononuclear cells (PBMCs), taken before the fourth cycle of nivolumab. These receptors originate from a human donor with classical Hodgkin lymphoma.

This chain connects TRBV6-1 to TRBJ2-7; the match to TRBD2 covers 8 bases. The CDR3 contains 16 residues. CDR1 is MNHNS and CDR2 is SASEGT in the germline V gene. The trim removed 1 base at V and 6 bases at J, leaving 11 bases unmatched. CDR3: CASSEGVIAGFSEQYF. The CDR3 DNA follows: TGTGCCAGCAGTGAAGGGGTAATAGCGGGGTTTAGCGAGCAGTACTTC.

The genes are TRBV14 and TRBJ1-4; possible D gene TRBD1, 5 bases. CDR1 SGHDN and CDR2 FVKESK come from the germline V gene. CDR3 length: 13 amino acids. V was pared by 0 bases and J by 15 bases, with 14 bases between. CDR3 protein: CASSQDFRGGVFF. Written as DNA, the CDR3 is TGTGCCAGCAGCCAAGATTTTAGGGGAGGCGTGTTTTTT.

The CDR3 sequence is CASRATSGGGDEQFF. In nucleotides, the CDR3 is TGTGCCAGCAGGGCCACTAGCGGGGGGGGCGATGAGCAGTTCTTC. The chain recombines TRBV2 with TRBJ2-1, with 13 positions matching TRBD2. Unmatched junction bases numbered 7, after V lost 6 bases and J lost 8 bases. The CDR3 covers 15 residues. Germline CDR1 reads SNHLY; CDR2 reads FYNNEI.

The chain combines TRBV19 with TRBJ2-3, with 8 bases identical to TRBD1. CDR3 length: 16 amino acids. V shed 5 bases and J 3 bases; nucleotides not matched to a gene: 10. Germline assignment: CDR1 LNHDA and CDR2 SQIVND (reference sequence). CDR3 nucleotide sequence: TGTGCCAGTAGTTTAAGGCAGGGGGCAGCGACAGATACGCAGTATTTT. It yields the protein CASSLRQGAATDTQYF.

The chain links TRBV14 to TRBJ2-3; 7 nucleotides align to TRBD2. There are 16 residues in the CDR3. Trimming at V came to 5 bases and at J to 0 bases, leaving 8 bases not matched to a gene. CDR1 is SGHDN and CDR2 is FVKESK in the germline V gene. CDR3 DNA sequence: TGTGCCAGCAGCAACCCGGGGGGAACTAGCACAGATACGCAGTATTTT. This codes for CASSNPGGTSTDTQYF.

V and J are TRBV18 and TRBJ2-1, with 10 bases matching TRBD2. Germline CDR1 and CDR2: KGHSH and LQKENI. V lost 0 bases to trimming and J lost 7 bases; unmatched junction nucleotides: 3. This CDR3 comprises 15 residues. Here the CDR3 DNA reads TGTGCCAGCTCACCACCGCTGACTAGCGGGAATGAGCAGTTCTTC. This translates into CASSPPLTSGNEQFF.

CDR3 in DNA: TGTGCCAGCAGCTTTTATAGTCGGGGCTCTGGAAACACCATATATTTT. It specifies CASSFYSRGSGNTIYF. The V and J genes are TRBV5-6 and TRBJ1-3, with D unresolved. The CDR3 extends over 16 amino acids. Trimming took off 2 bases at V and 0 bases at J, with 12 bases between the two ends. Per the germline V gene, CDR1 is SGHDT and CDR2 is YYEEEE.

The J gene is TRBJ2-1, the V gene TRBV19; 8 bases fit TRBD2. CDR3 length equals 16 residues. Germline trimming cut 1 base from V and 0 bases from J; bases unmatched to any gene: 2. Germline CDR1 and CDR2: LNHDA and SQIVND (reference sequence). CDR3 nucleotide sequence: TGTGCCAGTAGTATAGGTCTAGCGGGCTCCTACAATGAGCAGTTCTTC. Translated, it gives CASSIGLAGSYNEQFF. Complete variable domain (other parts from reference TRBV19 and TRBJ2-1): DGGITQSPKYLFRKEGQNVTLSCEQNLNHDAMYWYRQDPGQGLRLIYYSQIVNDFQKGDIAEGYSVSREKKESFPLTVTSAQKNPTAFYLCASSIGLAGSYNEQFFGPGTRLTVL.

As DNA, the CDR3 is TGTGCCAGCTCACCAACTAAGGGACCGTATGGCTACACCTTC. This gives the protein CASSPTKGPYGYTF. The chain uses TRBV18 and TRBJ1-2; weak D call: TRBD1 (5 bases). The V end lost 2 bases, the J end lost 5 bases, and 12 bases lay between the germline ends. CDR1 and CDR2 (germline): KGHSH, LQKENI. The CDR3 is made up of 14 amino acids.

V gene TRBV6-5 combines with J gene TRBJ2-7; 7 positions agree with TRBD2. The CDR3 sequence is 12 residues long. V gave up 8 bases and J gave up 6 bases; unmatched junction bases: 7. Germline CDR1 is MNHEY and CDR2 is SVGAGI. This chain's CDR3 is CASGPGGGEQYF. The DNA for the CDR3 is TGTGCCAGCGGCCCGGGGGGAGGCGAGCAGTACTTC.

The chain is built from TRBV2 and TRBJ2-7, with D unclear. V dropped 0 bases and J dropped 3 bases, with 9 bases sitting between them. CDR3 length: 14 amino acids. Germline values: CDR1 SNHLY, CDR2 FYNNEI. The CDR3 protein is CASSEATGYYEQYF. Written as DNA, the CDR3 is TGTGCCAGCAGTGAAGCAACCGGTTACTACGAGCAGTACTTC.

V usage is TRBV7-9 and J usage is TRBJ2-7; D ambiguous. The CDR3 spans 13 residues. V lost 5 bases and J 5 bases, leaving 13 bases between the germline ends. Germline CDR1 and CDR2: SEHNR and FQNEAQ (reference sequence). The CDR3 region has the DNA TGTGCCAGCAGCAACCGAAATTCTGACGAGCAGTACTTC. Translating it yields CASSNRNSDEQYF.

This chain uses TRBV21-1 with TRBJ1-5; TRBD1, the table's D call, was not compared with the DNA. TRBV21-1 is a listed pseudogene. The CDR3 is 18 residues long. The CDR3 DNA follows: TGTGCCAGCATCCACCAAGGGGACAGCCAGTGGGGCAATCAGCCCCAGCATTTT. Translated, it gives CASIHQGDSQWGNQPQHF.

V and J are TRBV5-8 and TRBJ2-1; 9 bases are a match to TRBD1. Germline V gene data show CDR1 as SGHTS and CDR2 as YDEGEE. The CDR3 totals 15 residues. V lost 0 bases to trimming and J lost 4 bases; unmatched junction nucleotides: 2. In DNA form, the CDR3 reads TGTGCCAGCAGCTTGGGGACAGGGGAGTACAATGAGCAGTTCTTC. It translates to CASSLGTGEYNEQFF.

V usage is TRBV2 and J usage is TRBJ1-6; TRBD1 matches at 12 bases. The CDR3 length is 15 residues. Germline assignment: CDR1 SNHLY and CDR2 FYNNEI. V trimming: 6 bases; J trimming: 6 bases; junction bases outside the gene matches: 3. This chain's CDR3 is CASSRDRGLNSPLHF. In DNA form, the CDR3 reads TGTGCCAGCAGCCGGGACAGGGGGCTTAATTCACCCCTCCACTTT.